This TCR beta chain is from a study of shared clonotypes between healthy human individuals. Points from the study as a whole: Rarefaction indicated that sorted-subset sequencing remained incomplete although depth was large.

Comments on this clone: Antigen: not known.

CDR3 size: 17 residues. CDR1 and CDR2 from the germline V gene are LGHNA and YNFKEQ. V dropped 6 bases and J dropped 0 bases, with 18 bases sitting between them. Clones were read by immunoSEQ multiplex PCR, and TCRdb kept only the in-frame ones, dropping some. Of millions of clones in the sample, roughly 93% are singletons; the top ten hold about 0.37%. Sequenced sample: naive CD4+ T cells from PBMCs. Subset given: CD45RA+ positively selected. This receptor was identified in a young man in good health. Some clones in this sample may be carry-over from other donors' samples. The chain carries TRBV4-2 and TRBJ2-1; D gene uncertain. The CDR3 bases are TGTGCCAGCAGTTCAAGAAATTCCAGGAGCTCCTACAATGAGCAGTTCTTC. Residues: CASSSRNSRSSYNEQFF.